Listed here is a single T cell receptor beta chain. There are 14 residues in the CDR3. V lost 6 bases, J lost 4 bases, and 15 bases lay in between. The germline CDR1 and CDR2 sequences are MNHEY and SMNVEV (reference sequence). The data stem from a study of blood T cell repertoires in COVID-19. Per the study methods: Amplification of reference gene primers provided the estimated nucleated cell counts. The method was immunoSEQ multiplex PCR; TCRdb's version includes in-frame clones alone and lacks a portion of them. Clone size and V and J calls were adopted from that table, with D and trimming inferred from the DNA. The table records about 110,000 clones, roughly 85% of them present only once.

The TCR comes from a human donor in a cohort sampled during active COVID-19. The chain joins TRBV27 to TRBJ1-2, with D uncertain. What was sequenced was peripheral blood. The CDR3 spells CASSPRVSSYGYTF. The CDR3 nucleotides are TGTGCCAGCAGCCCGAGGGTTTCTTCCTATGGCTACACCTTC.